The rows below give T cell receptor beta chains drawn from one sample of a study of graft-versus-host responses after intestinal transplantation. Here immunoSEQ multiplex PCR was the method, and the copy in TCRdb shows in-frame clones only, minus some. The table lists about 90,000 clones, over 75% of them singletons. Their target antigens are unknown. Sequenced material: unstimulated CD8+ T cells sorted from spleen or lymph node cells, taken before intestinal transplant. These receptors were taken from a human donor who received an intestinal transplant. The CDR3 runs from the conserved cysteine through the conserved F or W. The order of the fields is CDR3 protein, J gene, clone size, V gene. Clone size appears in some rows only: once, few, many, or a class for an expanded clone.

CASSSDRGRSFGELFF TRBJ2-2 . TRBV19
CASSETGSYEQYF TRBJ2-7 . TRBV10-2
CASSQDTDVNQPQHF TRBJ1-5 . TRBV4-3
CAWSSGSSLEAFF TRBJ1-1 . TRBV30
CSVHGGTSGGGMDNEQFF TRBJ2-1 . TRBV29-1
CASSPGTSAYEQYF . . TRBV4-3
CASSLVIGGSETQYF TRBJ2-5 . TRBV7-8
CSVDWGAANPYNEQFF TRBJ2-1 . TRBV29-1
CASSGGRVEGEAFF TRBJ1-1 . TRBV9
CASSWEDGYNEQFF TRBJ2-1 once TRBV5-6
CAWAGTSSYEQYF TRBJ2-7 few TRBV30
CASSLGSSGIARRTQYF TRBJ2-5 . TRBV28
CASRYRAGGIQPQHF TRBJ1-5 . TRBV28
CASRPGQSNEQFF TRBJ2-1 once TRBV7-9
CASTSGPGDTQYF TRBJ2-3 . TRBV19
CASSQGIDRARETQYF TRBJ2-5 . TRBV4-1
CASSEGLNQPQHF TRBJ1-5 . TRBV10-1
CASSFLAGGPYEQYF TRBJ2-7 once TRBV27
CARAGSENTGELFF TRBJ2-2 . TRBV25-1
CASSPRTGSYEQYF TRBJ2-7 . TRBV5-1
CASTDSSDEQYF TRBJ2-7 . TRBV5-4
CASSIGPGPSSYGYTF TRBJ1-2 . TRBV19
CASSSGDNEQFF TRBJ2-1 once TRBV28
CASSSRGGHHNEQFF TRBJ2-1 . TRBV5-4
CASSLTGGPLYGYTF TRBJ1-2 . TRBV27
CASGRDMKFGYTF TRBJ1-2 . TRBV19
CASSLSGREEQFF TRBJ2-1 . TRBV7-9
CASGLRRTGEEDYEQYF TRBJ2-7 . TRBV12-5
CASSSGTSGAETQYF TRBJ2-5 . TRBV7-9
CASSQSSSYYNEQFF TRBJ2-1 . TRBV4-1
CASSPLRASGGEVNEQFF TRBJ2-1 once TRBV27
CASSPGQGLANTGELFF TRBJ2-2 . TRBV5-4
CASSLGAQGRYEQYF TRBJ2-7 . TRBV27
CASSLSRPALYNEQFF . . TRBV7-9
CASSPRVSQETQYF TRBJ2-5 . TRBV28
CASSHSFPRTGGDTIYF TRBJ1-3 few TRBV5-6
CASSELAGEGHEQFF TRBJ2-1 . TRBV6-1
CASSQDPGNEQFF TRBJ2-1 once TRBV4-1
CASSLPGRGYYGYTF TRBJ1-2 . TRBV11-2
CASSLEGQTYNSPLHF TRBJ1-6 . TRBV5-4
CASSLSPDSRVYEQYF TRBJ2-7 . TRBV5-5
CASSPFLGTPNTGELFF TRBJ2-2 . TRBV9
CATGLAGGSIEQFF TRBJ2-1 . TRBV27
CATRGQGNTEAFF TRBJ1-1 . TRBV15